This entry describes one T cell receptor (beta chain). The table came from immunoSEQ multiplex PCR; TCRdb's copy has only in-frame clones and leaves some out. The sample yields about 390,000 clones, more than 75% seen once. This sample stems from a study of blood T cell repertoires in COVID-19. Background on the study: From the United States, Italy and Spain came samples of acute and convalescent COVID-19.

The V gene's germline CDR1 is SGHKS and CDR2 YYEKEE (reference sequence). Trimming left V 4 bases short and J 4 bases short, with 18 bases between. The CDR3 sequence is 15 residues long. The TCR sequence derives from a woman in her forties or fifties who had recovered from COVID-19. The source material was PBMCs or T cells enriched from blood (not recorded which). The chain links TRBV5-5 to TRBJ2-7, with D perhaps matching TRBD2 (5 bases). The CDR3: CASSPGGGNRYEQYF. In DNA form, the CDR3 reads TGTGCCAGCAGCCCTGGAGGAGGAAACCGGTACGAGCAGTACTTC.